This is a list of T cell receptor beta chains from one sample in a study of cytomegalovirus exposure and HLA in healthy donors. Some clones are missing from TCRdb's copy, which holds only in-frame ones; the method was immunoSEQ multiplex PCR. The sample has around 170,000 clones, more than 70% seen once. The sequencing input was PBMCs. These receptors originate from a boy under 10 years old in good health and CMV-seronegative. CDR3s include the opening cysteine and the closing phenylalanine or tryptophan. A D gene is named only where the DNA matches it firmly. Clone size is stated in some rows and not others, as once, few, many or a class when expanded.

few	TRBJ2-3	TRBV9	NA	TGTGCCAGCAGCGCGGTACCCACAGATACGCAGTATTTT	CASSAVPTDTQYF
NA	TRBJ2-2	TRBV5-1	NA	TGCGCCAGCAGCTTGGAAGCGGGCCCCGGCGGGGAGCTGTTTTTT	CASSLEAGPGGELFF
few	TRBJ1-5	TRBV28	TRBD1	TGTGCCAGCAGATGGACAGGGGCTGATCAGCCCCAGCATTTT	CASRWTGADQPQHF
NA	TRBJ2-6	TRBV10-3	NA	TGTGCCATCAGTGAGGCCCGGGGCTCTGGGGCCAACGTCCTGACTTTC	CAISEARGSGANVLTF
few	TRBJ1-5	TRBV5-6	TRBD1	TGTGCCAGCAGTTCCGGGACAGGGGCGAATCAGCCCCAGCATTTT	CASSSGTGANQPQHF
few	TRBJ2-7	TRBV5-6	NA	TGTGCCAGCAGCTTGTGGCCTAGCCCCTACGAGCAGTACTTC	CASSLWPSPYEQYF
once	TRBJ2-7	TRBV15	TRBD1	TGTGCCACCAGCAGTTGGGACAGGGGGCGCAGTGAGGAGCAGTACTTC	CATSSWDRGRSEEQYF
NA	TRBJ2-7	TRBV7-8	TRBD2	TGTGCCAGTAACCTAGCGGGAGGAACCTACGAGCAGTACTTC	CASNLAGGTYEQYF
NA	TRBJ1-1	TRBV5-1	NA	TGCGCCAGCAGCCCCGACAGACCGAACACTGAAGCTTTCTTT	CASSPDRPNTEAFF
NA	TRBJ2-1	TRBV7-8	TRBD1	TGTGCCAGCAGAGGACCGGGACAGGGCAATGAGCAGTTCTTC	CASRGPGQGNEQFF
NA	TRBJ2-2	TRBV5-1	TRBD2	TGCGCCAGCAGCTTAACAGCGGGAGGGCCTTGGAACACCGGGGAGCTGTTTTTT	CASSLTAGGPWNTGELFF
NA	TRBJ1-5	TRBV4-2	TRBD1	TGTGCCAGCAGCCAAGATGTGGGCAGGGGGTCCCCTCAGCCCCAGCATTTT	CASSQDVGRGSPQPQHF
NA	TRBJ2-1	TRBV6-6	TRBD2	TGTGCCAGCAGTTACCCCGGACTAGCGGACGACAATGAGCAGTTCTTC	CASSYPGLADDNEQFF
NA	TRBJ2-7	TRBV7-8	TRBD2	TGTGCCAGCAGCCCTAGCGGGAGACCCCGCGAGCAGTACTTC	CASSPSGRPREQYF